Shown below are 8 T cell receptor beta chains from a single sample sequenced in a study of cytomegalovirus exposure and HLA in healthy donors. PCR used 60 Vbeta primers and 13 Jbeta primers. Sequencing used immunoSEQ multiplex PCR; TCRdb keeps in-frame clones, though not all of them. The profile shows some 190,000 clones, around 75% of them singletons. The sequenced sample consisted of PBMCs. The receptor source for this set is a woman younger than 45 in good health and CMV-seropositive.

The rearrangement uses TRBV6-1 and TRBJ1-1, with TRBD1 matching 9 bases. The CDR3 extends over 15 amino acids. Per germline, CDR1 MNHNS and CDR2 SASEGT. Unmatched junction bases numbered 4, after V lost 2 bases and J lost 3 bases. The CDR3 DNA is TGTGCCAGCAGTGAAACAGGGGGCGCTTACACTGAAGCTTTCTTT. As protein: CASSETGGAYTEAFF.

The CDR3 DNA is TGTGCCAGCAGCGAACGACAGGGATTGAACACTGAAGCTTTCTTT. Translated: CASSERQGLNTEAFF. The V gene is TRBV14, the J gene TRBJ1-1; 7 nucleotides align to TRBD1. Germline CDR1 is SGHDN and CDR2 is FVKESK. The trim removed 5 bases at V and 0 bases at J, leaving 6 bases unmatched. The CDR3 is made up of 15 amino acids.

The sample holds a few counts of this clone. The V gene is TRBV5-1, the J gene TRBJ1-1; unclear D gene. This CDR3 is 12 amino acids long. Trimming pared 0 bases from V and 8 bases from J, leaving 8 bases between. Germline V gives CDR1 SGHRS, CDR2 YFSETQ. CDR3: CASSLDSLEAFF. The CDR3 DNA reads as TGCGCCAGCAGCTTGGACAGTTTAGAAGCTTTCTTT.

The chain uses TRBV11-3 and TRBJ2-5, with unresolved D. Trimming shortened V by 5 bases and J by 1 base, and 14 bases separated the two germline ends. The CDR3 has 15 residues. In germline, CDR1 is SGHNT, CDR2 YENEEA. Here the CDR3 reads CASSPEASFQETQYF. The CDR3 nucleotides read TGTGCCAGCAGCCCAGAGGCTAGTTTCCAAGAGACCCAGTACTTC. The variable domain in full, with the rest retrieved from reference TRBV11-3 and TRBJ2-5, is EAGVVQSPRYKIIEKKQPVAFWCNPISGHNTLYWYLQNLGQGPELLIRYENEEAVDDSQLPKDRFSAERLKGVDSTLKIQPAELGDSAVYLCASSPEASFQETQYFGPGTRLLVL.

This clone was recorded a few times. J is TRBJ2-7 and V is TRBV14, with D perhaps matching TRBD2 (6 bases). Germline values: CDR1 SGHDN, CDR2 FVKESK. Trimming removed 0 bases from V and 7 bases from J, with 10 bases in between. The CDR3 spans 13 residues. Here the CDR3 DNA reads TGTGCCAGCAGCCAAGATTTGGCGGGAGAGCAGTACTTC. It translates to CASSQDLAGEQYF.

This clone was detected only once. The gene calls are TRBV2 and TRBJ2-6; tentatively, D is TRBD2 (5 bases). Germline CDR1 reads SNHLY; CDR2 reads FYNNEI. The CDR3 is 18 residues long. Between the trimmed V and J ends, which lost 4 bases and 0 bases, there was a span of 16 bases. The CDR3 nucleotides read TGTGCCAGCAGTGTAACCCAGGCAACTAGCTCTGGGGCCAACGTCCTGACTTTC. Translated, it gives CASSVTQATSSGANVLTF.

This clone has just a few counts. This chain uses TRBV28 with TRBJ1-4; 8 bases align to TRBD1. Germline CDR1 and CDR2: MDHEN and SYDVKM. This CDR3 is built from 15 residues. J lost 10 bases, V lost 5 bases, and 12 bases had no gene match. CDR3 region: CASSPPQGALGKLFF. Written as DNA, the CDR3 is TGTGCCAGCAGTCCCCCTCAGGGGGCGCTTGGAAAACTGTTTTTT.

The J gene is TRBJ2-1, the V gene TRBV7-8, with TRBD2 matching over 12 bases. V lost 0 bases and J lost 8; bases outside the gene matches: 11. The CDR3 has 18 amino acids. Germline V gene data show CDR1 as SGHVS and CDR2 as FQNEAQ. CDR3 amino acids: CASSLAWGGLAGNDEQFF. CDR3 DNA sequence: TGTGCCAGCAGCTTAGCGTGGGGGGGACTAGCGGGCAACGATGAGCAGTTCTTC.